The 20 T cell receptor beta chains reported below all come from one sample, sequenced in a study of T-cell reconstitution after alpha-beta-depleted transplantation in children. Unique molecular identifiers were incorporated into the prepared TCRbeta library. TCRdb re-called the PCR reads through MiXCR, storing one row per CDR3 protein. The data hold hundreds of thousands of distinct CDR3 sequences, with approximately 15% observed a single time. Specimen: PBMCs from the stem cell graft donor, collected from the stem cell graft. The receptors derive from a human donor who donated a stem cell graft to a child with acute myeloid leukemia.

This chain joins TRBV15 and TRBJ1-5; D unresolved. The CDR3 has 14 residues. V lost 8 bases and J 1 base, leaving 12 bases between the germline ends. CDR1 is LNHNV, CDR2 YYDKDF, per germline (reference sequence). This CDR3 reads CATSIGGSNQPQHF. CDR3 bases: TGTGCCACCTCAATAGGAGGGAGCAATCAGCCCCAGCATTTT.

There are many counts of this clonotype. The junction departs from the called germline gene at one end, perhaps through a read error. The chain couples TRBV20-1 to TRBJ1-2; 8 nucleotides match TRBD1. This CDR3 is 12 amino acids long. Germline-derived CDR1 and CDR2 are DFQATT and SNEGSKA (reference sequence). The chain's CDR3 is CSARPGGGGIIF. CDR3 nucleotide sequence: TGCAGTGCTAGACCAGGGGGCGGGGGAATTATCTTC.

This clonotype was seen at least ten times. The V gene is TRBV6-5, the J gene TRBJ2-2; D is unresolved. The CDR3 runs to 14 residues. Germline loops: CDR1 MNHEY, CDR2 SVGAGI. The germline V and J ends were trimmed by 2 bases and 6 bases, with 10 bases remaining between them. DNA of the CDR3: TGTGCCAGCAGTTACACTACGGGCCCCGGGGAGCTGTTTTTT. This translates into CASSYTTGPGELFF.

The chain employs TRBV5-6 and TRBJ2-7, with TRBD1 as a possible D gene (5 bases). Trimming stripped 7 bases from V and 7 bases from J, with 24 bases between. Germline V lookup: CDR1 SGHDT, CDR2 YYEEEE. The CDR3 runs to 15 residues. The CDR3 sequence is CASHHRRVNVLEQYF. The CDR3 bases are TGTGCCAGCCACCACCGCAGGGTAAATGTTTTAGAGCAGTACTTC.

This clonotype has only a few counts. The chain is built from TRBV4-1 and TRBJ1-1; possibly TRBD1 for D (5 bases). Trimming removed 2 bases from V and 2 bases from J, with 24 bases in between. The CDR3 runs 19 residues. Per the germline V gene, CDR1 is MGHRA and CDR2 is YSYEKL. Here the CDR3 DNA reads TGCGCCAGCAGCCAAAGACCCCGGGGACCGCTGCTACTAAACACTGAAGCTTTCTTT. Translation: CASSQRPRGPLLLNTEAFF.

This clonotype came up many times. The V and J genes are TRBV20-1 and TRBJ2-1; weak D call: TRBD1 (6 bases). With 0 bases removed from V and 6 bases from J, the gap between germline ends came to 15 bases. Germline V gene sequence: CDR1 DFQATT, CDR2 SNEGSKA (reference sequence). This CDR3 has 15 residues. The DNA of the CDR3 is TGCAGTGCTAGAGATCAAGGACAGACGACCAATGAGCAGTTCTTC. This codes for CSARDQGQTTNEQFF.

This clonotype has a handful of counts. This chain uses TRBV6-1 with TRBJ2-7; a weak D match, TRBD2 (6 bases). The V end lost 4 bases, the J end lost 0 bases, and 13 bases lay between the germline ends. Germline CDR1 and CDR2: MNHNS and SASEGT. CDR3 length: 15 amino acids. The CDR3 is CASSGPGLNSYEQYF. DNA of the CDR3: TGTGCCAGCAGTGGACCGGGACTTAACTCCTACGAGCAGTACTTC.

V gene TRBV20-1 combines with J gene TRBJ1-4; no reliable D call. Per germline, CDR1 DFQATT and CDR2 SNEGSKA (reference sequence). Between the trimmed V and J ends, which lost 3 bases and 6 bases, there was a span of 5 bases. CDR3 length: 11 residues. The CDR3 protein is CSASPHEKLFF. Written as DNA, the CDR3 is TGCAGTGCTAGTCCTCATGAAAAACTGTTTTTT.

This clonotype was found many times. The chain couples TRBV12-3 or TRBV12-4 to TRBJ2-5, with D perhaps TRBD2 (7 bases). The CDR3 spans 10 residues. The CDR3 nucleotides read TGTGTAAGGGGGGGTGAGACCCAGTACTTC. It yields the protein CVRGGETQYF.

J is TRBJ2-5 and V is TRBV27; 9 bases match TRBD1. This CDR3 has 14 amino acids. Looked up from germline, CDR1 is MNHEY and CDR2 is SMNVEV (reference sequence). With 6 bases clipped from V and 4 bases from J, the junction kept 6 bases outside the gene matches. This CDR3 reads CASRDRGSSETQYF. In nucleotides, the CDR3 is TGTGCCAGCAGGGACAGGGGTTCTTCAGAGACCCAGTACTTC.

The genes are TRBV28 and TRBJ2-2; TRBD1 aligns across 12 bases. The CDR3 has 15 amino acids. J lost 4 bases, V lost 6 bases, and 3 bases had no gene match. In germline, CDR1 is MDHEN, CDR2 SYDVKM. In DNA, the CDR3 is TGTGCCAGCAGGGGACAGGGGGCAGGCACCGGGGAGCTGTTTTTT. This translates into CASRGQGAGTGELFF.

This clonotype was detected many times. The J gene is TRBJ2-7, the V gene TRBV7-2, with TRBD2 as a possible D gene (7 bases). Germline loops: CDR1 SGHTA, CDR2 FQGNSA. Trimming took 1 base from V and 5 from J, leaving 9 bases between them. The CDR3 contains 13 residues. The CDR3 coding sequence is TGTGCCAGCAGCTTAGGGGGGGGCGACGAGCAGTACGTC. This encodes CASSLGGGDEQYV.

This clonotype was observed many times. The rearrangement uses TRBV29-1 and TRBJ1-2; the D is unclear. The germline V gene encodes CDR1 SQVTM and CDR2 ANQGSEA. This CDR3 is built from 14 residues. V was cut by 3 bases and J by 2 bases, with 13 bases left in between. CDR3 in DNA: TGCAGCGTTGACCCACGGGGTCCCAACTATGGCTACACCTTC. Its translation is CSVDPRGPNYGYTF. Variable domain in full (rest from reference TRBV29-1 and TRBJ1-2): SAVISQKPSRDICQRGTSLTIQCQVDSQVTMMFWYRQQPGQSLTLIATANQGSEATYESGFVIDKFPISRPNLTFSTLTVSNMSPEDSSIYLCSVDPRGPNYGYTFGSGTRLTVV.

The V and J genes are TRBV29-1 and TRBJ2-7; no clear D gene. V gave up 3 bases and J gave up 5 bases, with 11 bases separating them. The CDR3 consists of 12 residues. Germline V lookup: CDR1 SQVTM, CDR2 ANQGSEA. The CDR3 region has the DNA TGCAGCGTTGAGGGTCACGGTCACGAGCAGTACTTC. Protein product: CSVEGHGHEQYF.

The chain carries TRBV28 and TRBJ2-5; D is perhaps TRBD2 (5 bases). This CDR3 is built from 14 residues. CDR1 MDHEN and CDR2 SYDVKM come from the germline V gene. V lost 7 bases, J lost 0 bases, and 12 bases lay in between. This CDR3 is CASTPTGYQETQYF. The DNA for the CDR3 is TGTGCCAGCACTCCTACGGGGTACCAAGAGACCCAGTACTTC.

V is TRBV7-2 and J is TRBJ2-2; possibly TRBD1 for D (5 bases). V was trimmed by 1 base and J by 1 base, leaving 7 bases between them. The CDR3 contains 15 residues. Germline loops: CDR1 SGHTA, CDR2 FQGNSA. The CDR3 loop is CASSLEGVNTGELFF. In DNA, the CDR3 is TGTGCCAGCAGCTTAGAAGGGGTGAACACCGGGGAGCTGTTTTTT.

The sample holds many counts of this clonotype. V usage is TRBV7-2 and J usage is TRBJ2-1; D is perhaps TRBD2 (6 bases). Per germline, CDR1 SGHTA and CDR2 FQGNSA. With 0 bases removed from V and 8 bases from J, the gap between germline ends came to 17 bases. The CDR3 is 16 residues long. DNA of the CDR3: TGTGCCAGCAGCTTAGCGGGCAGGGAGGCGTATTATGAGCAGTTCTTC. Translated: CASSLAGREAYYEQFF.

The chain has TRBV7-2 and TRBJ1-4; TRBD1 aligns across 7 bases. The J segment lost 4 bases and the V segment lost 2 bases, leaving 10 bases of the junction unmatched. This CDR3 spans 17 amino acids. Germline CDR1 is SGHTA and CDR2 is FQGNSA. CDR3 coding DNA: TGTGCCAGCAGCTTATTATGGTGGGGACAGCATAATGAAAAACTGTTTTTT. Its protein product is CASSLLWWGQHNEKLFF.

Here the CDR3 DNA reads TGTGCCAGCAGTTTTTCAGGGCTTCGTGGCAATCAGCCCCAGCATTTT. This translates into CASSFSGLRGNQPQHF. The chain has TRBV12-3 or TRBV12-4 and TRBJ1-5, with D maybe TRBD1 (5 bases). The V and J ends lost 3 bases and 2 bases respectively, with 14 bases between them. The length of the CDR3 is 16 residues.

There are a few counts of this clonotype. The CDR3 sequence is CATSDDYTRSTDTQYF. The CDR3 bases are TGTGCCACCAGTGATGACTATACACGAAGCACAGATACGCAGTATTTT. This sequence joins TRBV24-1 and TRBJ2-3; D perhaps matches TRBD2 (5 bases). CDR3 length: 16 residues. V lost 3 bases, J lost 0 bases, and 12 bases lay in between. Germline V gene sequence: CDR1 KGHDR, CDR2 SFDVKD.